This T cell receptor (beta chain) is drawn from a study of blood T cells in healthy people across ages. This CDR3 has 11 amino acids. Trimming removed 5 bases from V and 3 bases from J, with 5 bases in between. Germline values: CDR1 WSHSY, CDR2 SAAADI. This clonotype was counted only a few times. Using a J-beta primer mix together with a sample-barcoded 5' primer, a second PCR was run for roughly 7 to 12 cycles. TCRdb reprocessed the 5' RACE reads with MiXCR, giving one entry per CDR3 protein. The sample consists of approximately 350,000 distinct CDR3 sequences, about 49% of them appearing once. The sequence was collected from a man aged 55 to 70 in good health. Sequencing used blood. The gene calls are TRBV10-2 and TRBJ2-7; D not resolved. The CDR3 coding sequence is TGCGCCAGCAGTAACGGCTACGAGCAGTACTTC. Its translation is CASSNGYEQYF.